Included here is one T cell receptor beta chain sequence, with context. Its antigen remains unidentified. Time point: after neoadjuvant nivolumab, at surgical resection. These oral cavity squamous cell carcinomas were HPV-negative and locally advanced. The data originate from a study of neoadjuvant anti-PD-1 for oral cavity cancer. Study results and caveats: Treg/Th17 ratio rose with pretreatment blood and fell with post-treatment tumor TCRbeta clonality.

Libraries were prepared by immunoSEQ multiplex PCR; TCRdb keeps only in-frame clonotypes and omits some of them. The table lists around 68,000 clones, 86% of them singletons. Sequencing used PBMCs, obtained after nivolumab (anti-PD-1) treatment. The TCR sequence derives from a person aged 40 to 85 with oral cavity squamous cell carcinoma.

The chain's CDR3 is CASSLVQGMYEQYF. CDR3 nucleotides: TGTGCCAGCAGCTTAGTCCAGGGAATGTACGAGCAGTACTTC. The chain uses TRBV7-2 and TRBJ2-7, with TRBD1 as a possible D gene (5 bases). The CDR3 is 14 amino acids. CDR1 SGHTA and CDR2 FQGNSA come from the germline V gene. The V end lost 1 base, the J end lost 4 bases, and 11 bases lay between the germline ends.